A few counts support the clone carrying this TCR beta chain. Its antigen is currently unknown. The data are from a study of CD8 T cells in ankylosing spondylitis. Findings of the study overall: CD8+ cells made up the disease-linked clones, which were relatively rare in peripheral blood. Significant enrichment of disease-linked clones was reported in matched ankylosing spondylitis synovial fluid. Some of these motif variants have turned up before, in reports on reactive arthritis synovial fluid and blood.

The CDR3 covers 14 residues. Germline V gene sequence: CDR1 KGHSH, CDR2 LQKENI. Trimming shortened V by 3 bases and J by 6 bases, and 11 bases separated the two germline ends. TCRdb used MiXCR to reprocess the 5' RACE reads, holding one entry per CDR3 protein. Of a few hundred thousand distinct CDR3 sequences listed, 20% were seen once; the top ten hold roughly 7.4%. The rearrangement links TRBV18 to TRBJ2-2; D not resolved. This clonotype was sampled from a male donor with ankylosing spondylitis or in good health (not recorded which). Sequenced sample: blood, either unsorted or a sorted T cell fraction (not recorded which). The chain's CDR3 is CASSPDHLSGELFF. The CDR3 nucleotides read TGTGCCAGCTCACCCGATCATCTCTCCGGGGAGCTGTTTTTT.